These 3 T cell receptor beta chains came from one sample sequenced in a study of cytotoxic CD8 clonotypes in ibrutinib-treated CLL. Generated by immunoSEQ multiplex PCR, the TCRdb table keeps only in-frame clones and is missing some. The table shows hundreds of thousands of clones, with roughly 79% occurring only once. Here the sequenced sample was PBMCs, taken after 12 months of ibrutinib treatment. These receptors came from a human donor with chronic lymphocytic leukemia.

The V gene is TRBV27, the J gene TRBJ2-5, with 13 bases lining up with TRBD2. From germline, CDR1 is MNHEY and CDR2 SMNVEV (reference sequence). Trimming took 4 bases from V and 4 from J; bases not matched to a gene: 12. This CDR3 has 18 residues. The CDR3 here is CASSSSGLAGTGGETQYF. The DNA of the CDR3 is TGTGCCAGCAGTTCCTCGGGACTAGCGGGAACCGGCGGAGAGACCCAGTACTTC.

In regard to this clone: Sequence at one end of the junction differs from germline and may be a read error. The chain has TRBV27 and TRBJ1-1, with a tentative D call TRBD1 (5 bases). Germline CDR1 is MNHEY and CDR2 is SMNVEV (reference sequence). This CDR3 contains 16 residues. CDR3 amino acids: CVSSLTGAAMNTEAFF. The CDR3, as DNA: TGTGTCAGCAGTCTTACCGGGGCGGCAATGAACACTGAAGCTTTCTTT.

This clone was detected only a few times. The gene calls are TRBV28 and TRBJ2-5; 8 nucleotides line up with TRBD2. CDR3 size: 15 residues. After removal of 6 bases from V and 4 bases from J, the junction contained 10 bases not matched to a gene. Germline loops: CDR1 MDHEN, CDR2 SYDVKM. The CDR3 region is CASRSGGLGGETQYF. The CDR3 DNA follows: TGTGCCAGCAGGAGTGGGGGACTAGGGGGAGAGACCCAGTACTTC.